This T cell receptor beta chain was sequenced in a study of blood T cell repertoires in COVID-19. Overall study context: Samples of COVID-19 (acute and convalescent) were obtained from the United States, Italy and Spain.

Those who participated ranged in age from roughly 18 to 90 years and resided in around 22 US areas. Participants were placed into cohorts based on the clinical history they reported. Exposed participants encountered a COVID-19 case during the 2 weeks preceding study entry. Germline trimming cut 4 bases from V and 5 bases from J; bases unmatched to any gene: 7. The CDR3 has 14 amino acids. Germline CDR1 reads MNHEY; CDR2 reads SMNVEV (reference sequence). Using immunoSEQ multiplex PCR, the repertoire was profiled, and TCRdb retains in-frame clones only, with some absent. The sample yields 350,000 to 400,000 clones, roughly nine tenths seen once.

This TCR was recovered from a woman aged 40 to 50 who had been exposed to COVID-19. This sequence joins TRBV27 and TRBJ1-2, with 7 bases lining up with TRBD1. Sequencing was carried out using PBMCs or T cells enriched from blood (not recorded which). CDR3 loop: CASSYARDSYGYTF. The DNA of the CDR3 is TGTGCCAGCAGTTATGCAAGGGACAGTTATGGCTACACCTTC.